The 3 T cell receptor beta chains in this list originate from one sample, sequenced in a study of identical twins. One entry per CDR3 protein, called by TCRdb with MiXCR from the 5' RACE reads. The sample records 420,000 or so distinct CDR3 sequences, approximately 17% being singletons. Sequenced: naive T cells sorted from blood. The receptors originated from a man between 50 and 59 years old in good health.

The chain uses TRBV7-8 and TRBJ1-5; D is undetermined. The CDR3 is made up of 15 amino acids. The V gene's germline CDR1 is SGHVS and CDR2 FQNEAQ. Trimming shortened V by 5 bases and J by 1 base, and 12 bases separated the two germline ends. The CDR3 spells CASSSSHGSNQPQHF. The CDR3 DNA reads TGTGCCAGCAGCAGTAGTCACGGGAGCAATCAGCCCCAGCATTTT.

Many counts were recorded for this clonotype. The CDR3 DNA sequence: TGCAGCGCGGGTGACCGGACCGAAAAACTGTTTTTT. Its protein product is CSAGDRTEKLFF. The chain employs TRBV29-1 and TRBJ1-4, with D unresolved. In germline, CDR1 is SQVTM, CDR2 ANQGSEA. This CDR3 comprises 12 residues. V dropped 7 bases and J dropped 8 bases, with 14 bases sitting between them. Full variable domain (outside the CDR3, taken from reference TRBV29-1 and TRBJ1-4): SAVISQKPSRDICQRGTSLTIQCQVDSQVTMMFWYRQQPGQSLTLIATANQGSEATYESGFVIDKFPISRPNLTFSTLTVSNMSPEDSSIYLCSAGDRTEKLFFGSGTQLSVL.

V usage is TRBV30 and J usage is TRBJ2-2; a weak D match, TRBD2 (5 bases). The V end was cut by 0 bases, the J end by 5 bases, with 16 bases between. The CDR3 spans 16 residues. The V gene's germline CDR1 is GTSNPN and CDR2 SVGIG (reference sequence). The DNA for the CDR3 is TGTGCCTGGAGTGTACTAAAGCCGTGGGAGACCGGGGAGCTGTTTTTT. Encoded protein: CAWSVLKPWETGELFF.